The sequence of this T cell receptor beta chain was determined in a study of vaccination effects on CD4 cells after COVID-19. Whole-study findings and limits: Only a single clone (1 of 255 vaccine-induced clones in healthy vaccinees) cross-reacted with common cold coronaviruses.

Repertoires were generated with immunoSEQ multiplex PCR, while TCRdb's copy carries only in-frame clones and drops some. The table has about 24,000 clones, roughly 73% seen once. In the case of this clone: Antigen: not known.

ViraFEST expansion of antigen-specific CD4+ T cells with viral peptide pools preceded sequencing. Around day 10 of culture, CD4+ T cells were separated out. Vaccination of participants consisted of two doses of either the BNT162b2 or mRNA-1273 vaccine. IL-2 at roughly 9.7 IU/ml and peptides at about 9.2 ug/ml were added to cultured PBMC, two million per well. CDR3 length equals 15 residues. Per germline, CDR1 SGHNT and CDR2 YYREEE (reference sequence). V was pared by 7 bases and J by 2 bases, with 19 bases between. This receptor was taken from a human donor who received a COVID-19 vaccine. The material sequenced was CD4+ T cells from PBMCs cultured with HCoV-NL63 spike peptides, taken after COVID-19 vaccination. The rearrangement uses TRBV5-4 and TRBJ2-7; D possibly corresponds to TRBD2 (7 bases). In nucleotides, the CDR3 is TGTGCCAGCCCGGGGGGCAGGGTTATCCCCTACGAGCAGTACTTC. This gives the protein CASPGGRVIPYEQYF.